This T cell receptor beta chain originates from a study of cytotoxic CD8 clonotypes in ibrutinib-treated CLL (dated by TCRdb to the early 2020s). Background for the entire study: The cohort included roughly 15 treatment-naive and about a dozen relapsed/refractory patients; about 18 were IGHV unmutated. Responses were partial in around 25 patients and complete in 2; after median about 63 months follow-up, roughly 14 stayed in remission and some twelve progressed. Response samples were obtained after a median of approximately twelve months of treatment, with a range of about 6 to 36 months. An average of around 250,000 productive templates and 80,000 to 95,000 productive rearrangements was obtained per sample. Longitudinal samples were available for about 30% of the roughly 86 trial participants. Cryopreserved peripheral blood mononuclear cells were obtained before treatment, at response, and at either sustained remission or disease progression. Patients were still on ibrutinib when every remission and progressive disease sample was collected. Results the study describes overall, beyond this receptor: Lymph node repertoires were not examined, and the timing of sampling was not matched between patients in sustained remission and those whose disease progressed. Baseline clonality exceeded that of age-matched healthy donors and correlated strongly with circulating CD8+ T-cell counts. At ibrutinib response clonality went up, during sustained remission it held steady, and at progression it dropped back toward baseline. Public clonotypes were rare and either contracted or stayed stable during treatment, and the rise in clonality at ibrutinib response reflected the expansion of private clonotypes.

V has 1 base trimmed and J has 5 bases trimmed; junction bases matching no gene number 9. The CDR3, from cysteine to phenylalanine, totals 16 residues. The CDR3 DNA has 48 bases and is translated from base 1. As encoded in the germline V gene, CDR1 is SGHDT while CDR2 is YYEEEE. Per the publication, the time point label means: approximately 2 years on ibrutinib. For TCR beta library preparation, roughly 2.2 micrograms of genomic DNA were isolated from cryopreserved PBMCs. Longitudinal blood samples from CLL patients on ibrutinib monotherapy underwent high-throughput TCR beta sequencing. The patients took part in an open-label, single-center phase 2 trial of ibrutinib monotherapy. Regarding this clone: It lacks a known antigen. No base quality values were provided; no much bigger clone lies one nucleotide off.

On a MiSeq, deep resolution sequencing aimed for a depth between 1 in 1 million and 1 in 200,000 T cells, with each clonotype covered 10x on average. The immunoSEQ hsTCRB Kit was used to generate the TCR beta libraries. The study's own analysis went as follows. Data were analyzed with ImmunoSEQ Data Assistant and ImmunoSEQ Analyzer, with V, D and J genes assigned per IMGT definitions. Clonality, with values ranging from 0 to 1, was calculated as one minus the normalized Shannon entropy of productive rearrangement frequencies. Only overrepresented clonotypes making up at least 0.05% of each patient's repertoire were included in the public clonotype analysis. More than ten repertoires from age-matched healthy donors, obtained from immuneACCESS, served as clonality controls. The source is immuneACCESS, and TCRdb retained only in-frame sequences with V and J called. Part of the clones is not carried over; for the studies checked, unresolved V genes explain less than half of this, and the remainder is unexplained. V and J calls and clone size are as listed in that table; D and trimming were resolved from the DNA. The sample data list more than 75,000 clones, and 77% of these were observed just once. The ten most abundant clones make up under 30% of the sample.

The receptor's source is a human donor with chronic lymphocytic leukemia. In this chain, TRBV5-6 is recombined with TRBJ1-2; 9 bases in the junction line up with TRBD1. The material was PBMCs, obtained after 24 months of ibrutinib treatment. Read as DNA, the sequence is TGTGCCAGCAGCTTGTTGACAGGGGGTTCGGGGTATGGCTACACCTTC. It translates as CASSLLTGGSGYGYTF.